The 20 T cell receptor beta chains below come from one sample, sequenced in a study of blood T cell repertoires in COVID-19. Measured with immunoSEQ multiplex PCR; TCRdb has only the in-frame clones, and not every one. Here the sample spans tens of thousands of clones, roughly 88% being singletons. Sequences were obtained from peripheral blood. The receptor source for this set is a woman of 80 years or more with acute or convalescent COVID-19.

J is TRBJ1-1 and V is TRBV30, with a weak D call TRBD1 (5 bases). The CDR3 spans 15 residues. The germline gives CDR1 GTSNPN, CDR2 SVGIG (reference sequence). Trimming removed 0 bases from V and 0 bases from J, with 11 bases in between. The CDR3 spells CAWSVLGALNTEAFF. CDR3 in DNA: TGTGCCTGGAGTGTACTTGGGGCTCTGAACACTGAAGCTTTCTTT.

CDR3 bases: TGCGCCAGCAGCCCGTTGGACAGGGGGCAGGGCTACACCTTC. Translating gives CASSPLDRGQGYTF. V and J are TRBV5-1 and TRBJ1-2; 11 bases are a match to TRBD1. CDR1 and CDR2 from the germline V gene are SGHRS and YFSETQ. J was trimmed by 8 bases and V by 4 bases; bases with no gene match: 7. This CDR3 is built from 14 residues.

The CDR3 spells CASSQTGSGEKLFF. As DNA, the CDR3 is TGTGCCAGCAGCCAGACCGGGAGTGGTGAAAAACTGTTTTTT. This rearrangement joins TRBV3-1 (or the pseudogene TRBV3-2) to TRBJ1-4; no firm D call. V dropped 3 bases and J dropped 7 bases, with 12 bases sitting between them. The CDR3 is 14 amino acids. CDR1 and CDR2 from the germline V gene are LGHDT and YNNKEL (reference sequence).

V is TRBV5-1 and J is TRBJ2-5, with TRBD2 identical over 9 bases. V lost 0 bases and J lost 1; bases outside the gene matches: 4. Germline CDR1 SGHRS, CDR2 YFSETQ. CDR3 length equals 16 residues. CDR3 in amino acids: CASSLAPAGGQETQYF. The CDR3 coding sequence is TGCGCCAGCAGCTTGGCCCCAGCGGGGGGCCAAGAGACCCAGTACTTC.

This clone was observed a single time. V and J are TRBV7-2 and TRBJ1-4; no definite D call. This CDR3 spans 16 amino acids. V was clipped by 0 bases and J by 0 bases, with 8 bases between them. Germline V lookup: CDR1 SGHTA, CDR2 FQGNSA. The CDR3: CASSLAGAATNEKLFF. The CDR3 DNA sequence: TGTGCCAGCAGCTTAGCCGGAGCTGCAACTAATGAAAAACTGTTTTTT.

This sequence joins TRBV19 and TRBJ1-2; D unresolved. The V gene's germline CDR1 is LNHDA and CDR2 SQIVND (reference sequence). The germline V and J ends were trimmed by 5 bases and 8 bases, with 21 bases remaining between them. This CDR3 region has 15 residues. In DNA, the CDR3 is TGTGCCAGTAGTTCGAACCAGGCCTACTGGTGGGGCTACACCTTC. It yields the protein CASSSNQAYWWGYTF.

The gene calls are TRBV10-1 and TRBJ2-1; 11 nucleotides agree with TRBD2. Germline V gene sequence: CDR1 WNHNN, CDR2 SYGVQD (reference sequence). The trim removed 0 bases at V and 10 bases at J, leaving 5 bases unmatched. The CDR3 sequence is 15 residues long. CDR3 sequence: CASSESTSGSREQFF. The DNA for the CDR3 is TGCGCCAGCAGTGAGTCAACTAGCGGGAGTCGCGAGCAGTTCTTC.

This clone was detected a few times. V gene TRBV14 combines with J gene TRBJ2-1; maybe TRBD1 (7 bases). Germline CDR1 and CDR2: SGHDN and FVKESK. Trimming took 2 bases from V and 12 from J, leaving 23 bases between them. This CDR3 contains 16 residues. CDR3 amino acids: CASSQKPRTGEVGQFF. For the CDR3, the DNA is TGTGCCAGCAGCCAAAAGCCCCGAACAGGGGAGGTTGGGCAGTTCTTC.

This clone was observed once. V usage is TRBV4-2 and J usage is TRBJ2-7, with 9 bases lining up with TRBD1. Germline V CDR1 and CDR2: LGHNA, YNFKEQ. Trimming cost V 4 bases and J 2 bases; bases outside gene matches: 6. This CDR3 has 15 amino acids. DNA for the CDR3: TGTGCCAGCAGCCTCCAGTGGGACAGGGCCTACGAGCAGTACTTC. It codes for CASSLQWDRAYEQYF.

J is TRBJ1-1 and V is TRBV15; 9 bases line up with TRBD1. Germline V gene data show CDR1 as LNHNV and CDR2 as YYDKDF (reference sequence). The junction had 1 base not matched to a gene; V was cut back by 1 base and J by 4 bases. This CDR3 spans 14 amino acids. CDR3 bases: TGTGCCACCAGCAGAGGGGACAGGGTCACTGAAGCTTTCTTT. Translating it yields CATSRGDRVTEAFF.

The chain carries TRBV2 and TRBJ1-5, with 8 bases matching TRBD1. Looked up from germline, CDR1 is SNHLY and CDR2 is FYNNEI. The J segment lost 8 bases and the V segment lost 3 bases, leaving 3 bases of the junction unmatched. CDR3 length: 13 amino acids. CDR3 loop: CASSEDREKPQHF. The CDR3 DNA follows: TGTGCCAGCAGTGAGGACAGGGAGAAGCCCCAGCATTTT.

V and J are TRBV2 and TRBJ1-5; 7 positions agree with TRBD1. The V gene's germline CDR1 is SNHLY and CDR2 FYNNEI. The CDR3 is 19 amino acids. Unmatched junction bases numbered 12, after V lost 1 base and J lost 0 bases. The CDR3 sequence: CASSEVTAGGLNSNQPQHF. DNA for the CDR3: TGTGCCAGCAGTGAAGTAACGGCAGGGGGTCTTAATAGCAATCAGCCCCAGCATTTT.

The J gene is TRBJ2-5, the V gene TRBV7-9; D ambiguous. Germline CDR1 reads SEHNR; CDR2 reads FQNEAQ (reference sequence). This CDR3 has 15 amino acids. V was pared by 6 bases and J by 0 bases, with 14 bases between. The CDR3 loop is CASSGRDTYQETQYF. For the CDR3, the DNA is TGTGCCAGCAGTGGGCGAGACACTTACCAAGAGACCCAGTACTTC. The complete variable domain, with remaining parts taken from reference TRBV7-9 and TRBJ2-5, reads DTGVSQNPRHKITKRGQNVTFRCDPISEHNRLYWYRQTLGQGPEFLTYFQNEAQLEKSRLLSDRFSAERPKGSFSTLEIQRTEQGDSAMYLCASSGRDTYQETQYFGPGTRLLVL.

The chain employs TRBV30 and TRBJ1-6; D is uncertain. The CDR3 is 13 amino acids. Trimming stripped 1 base from V and 6 bases from J, with 7 bases between. Germline CDR1 reads GTSNPN; CDR2 reads SVGIG (reference sequence). The CDR3 loop is CAWSGGVNSPLHF. In DNA, the CDR3 is TGTGCCTGGAGTGGAGGAGTTAATTCACCCCTCCACTTT. The entire variable domain, with the rest obtained from reference TRBV30 and TRBJ1-6, is as follows: SQTIHQWPATLVQPVGSPLSLECTVEGTSNPNLYWYRQAAGRGLQLLFYSVGIGQISSEVPQNLSASRPQDRQFILSSKKLLLSDSGFYLCAWSGGVNSPLHFGNGTRLTVT.

There are a few counts of this clone. This sequence joins TRBV30 and TRBJ2-2; perhaps TRBD1 as D (6 bases). There are 14 residues in the CDR3. Germline CDR1 GTSNPN, CDR2 SVGIG (reference sequence). Trimming shortened V by 6 bases and J by 0 bases, and 11 bases separated the two germline ends. The CDR3 bases are TGTGCCTGTCCCCACAGGGCGAACACCGGGGAGCTGTTTTTT. Residues: CACPHRANTGELFF.

This sequence joins TRBV10-3 and TRBJ1-5, with a possible D match to TRBD1 (5 bases). Trimming stripped 2 bases from V and 6 bases from J, with 23 bases between. CDR3 size: 18 residues. CDR1 ENHRY and CDR2 SYGVKD come from the germline V gene. The CDR3 sequence is CAISEPQGVGPLGQPQHF. The CDR3 DNA follows: TGTGCCATCAGTGAGCCTCAGGGTGTGGGGCCATTGGGTCAGCCCCAGCATTTT.

This chain uses TRBV12-5 with TRBJ1-2; 9 bases are a match to TRBD1. V lost 6 bases and J lost 4; bases outside the gene matches: 6. The CDR3 totals 14 residues. Germline assignment: CDR1 LGHNT and CDR2 FRNRAP. CDR3 region: CASGSGQGIYGYTF. The CDR3 DNA reads as TGTGCTAGTGGCTCGGGACAGGGAATCTATGGCTACACCTTC. Filled out from reference TRBV12-5 and TRBJ1-2, the complete variable domain reads DARVTQTPRHKVTEMGQEVTMRCQPILGHNTVFWYRQTMMQGLELLAYFRNRAPLDDSGMPKDRFSAEMPDATLATLKIQPSEPRDSAVYFCASGSGQGIYGYTFGSGTRLTVV.

The genes are TRBV5-1 and TRBJ2-3; 8 nucleotides line up with TRBD1. After removal of 4 bases from V and 3 bases from J, the junction contained 7 bases not matched to a gene. This CDR3 has 15 amino acids. Germline V gene sequence: CDR1 SGHRS, CDR2 YFSETQ. The CDR3 sequence is CASSIVTGETDTQYF. CDR3 DNA sequence: TGCGCCAGCAGCATCGTGACAGGGGAGACAGATACGCAGTATTTT. Filled out from reference TRBV5-1 and TRBJ2-3, the complete variable domain reads KAGVTQTPRYLIKTRGQQVTLSCSPISGHRSVSWYQQTPGQGLQFLFEYFSETQRNKGNFPGRFSGRQFSNSRSEMNVSTLELGDSALYLCASSIVTGETDTQYFGPGTRLTVL.

The chain couples TRBV6-5 to TRBJ1-2; 7 bases agree with TRBD1. The CDR3 is made up of 12 amino acids. With V trimmed by 6 bases and J by 13 bases, 11 bases remained unmatched. The V gene's germline CDR1 is MNHEY and CDR2 SVGAGI. CDR3 bases: TGTGCCAGCAGATCAAGGGACAGCGACGGCACCTTC. Its protein product is CASRSRDSDGTF.

The chain employs TRBV7-9 and TRBJ2-3; weak D call: TRBD2 (5 bases). V lost 0 bases and J lost 6, with 13 bases in between. Germline V gene lookup returns CDR1 SEHNR and CDR2 FQNEAQ (reference sequence). CDR3 length: 15 residues. The CDR3 DNA reads TGTGCCAGCAGCTTAGCTAGCCCCGGAGGTGATACGCAGTATTTT. The encoded protein is CASSLASPGGDTQYF.